The next 4 T cell receptor beta chains were all read from a single sample in a study of shared clonotypes between healthy human individuals. Produced via immunoSEQ multiplex PCR; TCRdb's table is partial and in-frame only. The repertoire consists of about 510,000 clones, with about 75% occurring once and the leading ten covering under 15%. The sample comprised PBMCs. These receptors were obtained from a woman aged 40 to 55 in good health. Some clones in this sample may be carry-over from other donors' samples.

J is TRBJ2-7 and V is TRBV7-8; D perhaps matches TRBD1 (6 bases). The germline gives CDR1 SGHVS, CDR2 FQNEAQ. Trimming took 6 bases from V and 7 from J, leaving 19 bases between them. This CDR3 contains 14 residues. Here the CDR3 DNA reads TGTGCCAGCAGTAGGGTAGGGGGTTCTGGGGAGCAGTACTTC. Translating it yields CASSRVGGSGEQYF.

This clone was observed a handful of times. This chain connects TRBV5-1 to TRBJ2-1, with D perhaps matching TRBD1 (5 bases). From germline, CDR1 is SGHRS and CDR2 YFSETQ. The CDR3 spans 15 residues. V was shortened by 2 bases and J by 8 bases, with 17 bases between the two germline ends. CDR3 bases: TGCGCCAGCAGCTTACCCAGGGTCGAGACGGATGAGCAGTTCTTC. Translated: CASSLPRVETDEQFF.

This clone was seen just once. The rearrangement links TRBV11-2 to TRBJ2-1; the D is unclear. This CDR3 spans 13 amino acids. Germline V gene sequence: CDR1 SGHAT, CDR2 FQNNGV. V was clipped by 1 base and J by 8 bases, with 9 bases between them. In DNA, the CDR3 is TGTGCCAGCAGCTTAGGATCATGGGATGAGCAGTTCTTC. This gives the protein CASSLGSWDEQFF.

V gene TRBV7-6 combines with J gene TRBJ2-5, with TRBD2 matching over 10 bases. Germline CDR1 and CDR2: SGHVS and FNYEAQ. V lost 2 bases and J lost 4; bases outside the gene matches: 4. The CDR3 contains 15 residues. The CDR3 loop reads CASSLRAGGPETQYF. The CDR3 DNA reads TGTGCCAGCAGCTTAAGAGCGGGAGGGCCAGAGACCCAGTACTTC.